This T cell receptor beta chain comes out of a study of blood T cell repertoires in COVID-19. About the research overall: Italy, Spain and the United States were the sources of the convalescent and acute COVID-19 samples. The cDNA or gDNA used as material had been derived from T cells, B-cell-depleted T cells, or PBMCs.

Original data processing: Reference gene primer amplification gave estimated nucleated cell counts. Using immunoSEQ multiplex PCR, the repertoire was profiled, and TCRdb retains in-frame clones only, with some absent. V, J and clone size are taken as reported in that table, and D and trimming were inferred from the DNA itself. The sample has around 320,000 clones; about nine tenths are singletons. Germline values: CDR1 LGHNA, CDR2 YNFKEQ. The ends were cut back, 1 base at V and 8 bases at J, with 17 bases in the middle. This CDR3 is built from 16 residues. Input material: peripheral blood. The chain combines TRBV4-2 with TRBJ1-4; D is uncertain. The sequence was obtained from a young man with active or convalescent COVID-19. The CDR3 reads CASSQAEKGRREKLFF. The CDR3 nucleotides are TGTGCCAGCAGCCAAGCTGAGAAAGGGAGACGGGAAAAACTGTTTTTT.